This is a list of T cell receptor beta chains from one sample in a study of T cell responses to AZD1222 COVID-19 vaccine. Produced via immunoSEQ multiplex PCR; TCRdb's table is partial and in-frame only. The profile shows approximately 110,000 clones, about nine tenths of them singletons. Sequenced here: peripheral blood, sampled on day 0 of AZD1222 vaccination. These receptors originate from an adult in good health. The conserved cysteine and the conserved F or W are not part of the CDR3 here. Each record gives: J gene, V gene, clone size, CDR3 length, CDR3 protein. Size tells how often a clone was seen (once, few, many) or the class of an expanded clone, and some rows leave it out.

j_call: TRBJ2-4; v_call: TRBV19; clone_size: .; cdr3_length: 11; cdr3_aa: ASNGDGENIQY
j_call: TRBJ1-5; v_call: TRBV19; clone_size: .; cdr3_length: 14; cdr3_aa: ASPSLGGLIGQPQH
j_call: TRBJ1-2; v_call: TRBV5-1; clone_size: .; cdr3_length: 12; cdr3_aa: ASSLGGRTYGYT
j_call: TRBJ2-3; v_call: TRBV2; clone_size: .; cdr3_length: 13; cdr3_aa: ASSSSGGFGDTQY
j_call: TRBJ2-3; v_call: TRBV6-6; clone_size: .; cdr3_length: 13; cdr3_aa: ASGVTGGLADTQY
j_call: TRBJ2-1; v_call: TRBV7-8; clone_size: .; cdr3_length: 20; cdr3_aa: ASSTGGTETSGRSGPYNEQF
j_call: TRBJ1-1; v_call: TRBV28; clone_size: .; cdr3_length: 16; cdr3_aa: ASSFARGGLQGYTEAF
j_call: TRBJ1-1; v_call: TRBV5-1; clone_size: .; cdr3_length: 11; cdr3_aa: ASTQGERTEAF
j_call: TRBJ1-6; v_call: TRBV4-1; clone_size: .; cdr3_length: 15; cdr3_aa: ASSQDRVLSYNSPLH
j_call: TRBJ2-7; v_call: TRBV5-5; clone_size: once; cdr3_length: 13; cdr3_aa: ASSLGTSGVYEQY
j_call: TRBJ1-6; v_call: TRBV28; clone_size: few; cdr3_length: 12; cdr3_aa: ASSSGGRNSPLH
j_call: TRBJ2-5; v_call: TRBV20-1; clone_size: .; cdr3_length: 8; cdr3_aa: SALKETQY
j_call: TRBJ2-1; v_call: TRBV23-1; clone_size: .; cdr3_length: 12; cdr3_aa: ASSQGRRHNEQF
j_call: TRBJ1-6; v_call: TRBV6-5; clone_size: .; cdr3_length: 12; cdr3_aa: ASSQSSYNSPLH
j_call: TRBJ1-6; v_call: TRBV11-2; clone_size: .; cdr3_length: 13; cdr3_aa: ASSRRDAHNSPLH
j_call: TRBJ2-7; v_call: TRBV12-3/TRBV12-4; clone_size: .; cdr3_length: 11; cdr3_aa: ASSRKTGFEQY
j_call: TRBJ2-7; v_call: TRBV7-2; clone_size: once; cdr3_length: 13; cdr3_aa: ASSWGSGYPYEQY
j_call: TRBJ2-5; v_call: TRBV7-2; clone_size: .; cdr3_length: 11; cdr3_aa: ASSLGQRETQY
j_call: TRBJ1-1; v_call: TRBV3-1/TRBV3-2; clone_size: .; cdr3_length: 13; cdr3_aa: ASSHLQGANTEAF
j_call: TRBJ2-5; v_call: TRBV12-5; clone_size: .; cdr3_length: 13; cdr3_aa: ASGNTMTSGETQY
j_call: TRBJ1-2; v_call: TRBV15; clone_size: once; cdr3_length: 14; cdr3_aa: ATSRDRGVVEHGYT
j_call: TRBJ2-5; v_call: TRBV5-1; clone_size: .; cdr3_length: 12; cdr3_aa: ASTSGTPQETQY
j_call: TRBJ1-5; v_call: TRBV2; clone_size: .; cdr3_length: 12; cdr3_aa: ASSEGGSNQPQH
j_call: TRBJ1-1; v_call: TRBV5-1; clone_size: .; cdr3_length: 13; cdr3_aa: ASSLDRTGITEAF
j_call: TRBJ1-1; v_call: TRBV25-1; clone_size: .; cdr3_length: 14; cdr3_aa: ASSEVAGPLGTEAF
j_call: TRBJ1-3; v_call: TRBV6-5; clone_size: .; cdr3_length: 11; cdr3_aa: ASIWAERNTIY
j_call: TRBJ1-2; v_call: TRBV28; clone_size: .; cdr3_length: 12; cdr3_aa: ASSFTDILYGYT
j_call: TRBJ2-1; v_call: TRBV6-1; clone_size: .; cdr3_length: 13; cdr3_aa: ASSEGLGAYNEQF
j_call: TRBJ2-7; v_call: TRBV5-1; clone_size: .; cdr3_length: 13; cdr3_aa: ASSLGSGLNYEQY
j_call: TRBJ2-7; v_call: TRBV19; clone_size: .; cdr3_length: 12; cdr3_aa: ASRVTGSSYEQY
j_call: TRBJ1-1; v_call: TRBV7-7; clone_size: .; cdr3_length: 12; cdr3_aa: ASSPGHVNTEAF
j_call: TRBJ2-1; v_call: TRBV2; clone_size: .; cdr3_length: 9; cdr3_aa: ASQGYNEQF
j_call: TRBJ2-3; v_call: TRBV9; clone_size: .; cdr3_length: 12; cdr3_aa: ASSERTSTDTQY
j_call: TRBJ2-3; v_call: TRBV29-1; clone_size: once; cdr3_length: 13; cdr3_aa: SVEGLAGSRDTQY
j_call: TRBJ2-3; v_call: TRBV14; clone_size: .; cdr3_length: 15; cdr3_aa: ASSQHLLAGSADTQY
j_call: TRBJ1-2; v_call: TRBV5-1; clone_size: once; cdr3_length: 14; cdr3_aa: ASSDPPLSGGQGYT
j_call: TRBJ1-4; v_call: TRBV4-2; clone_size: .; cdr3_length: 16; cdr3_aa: ASSQDVLSGASNEKLF
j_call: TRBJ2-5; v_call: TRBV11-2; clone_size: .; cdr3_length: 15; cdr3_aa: ASSLASGTHSGETQY
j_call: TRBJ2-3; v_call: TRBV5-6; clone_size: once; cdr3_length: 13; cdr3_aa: ASSLVTGGPDTQY
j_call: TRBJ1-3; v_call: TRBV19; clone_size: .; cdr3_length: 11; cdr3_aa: ASRGPTGNTIY
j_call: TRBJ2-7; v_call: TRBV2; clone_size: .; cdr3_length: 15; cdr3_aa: ASSEATIGLPGYEQY
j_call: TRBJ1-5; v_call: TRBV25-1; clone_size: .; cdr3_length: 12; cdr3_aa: ASSILSLDQPQH
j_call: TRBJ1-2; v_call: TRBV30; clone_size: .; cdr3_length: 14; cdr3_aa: AWSNSRRTGAYGYT
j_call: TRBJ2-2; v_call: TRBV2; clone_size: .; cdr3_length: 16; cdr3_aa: ACLPVSGREGIAGELF
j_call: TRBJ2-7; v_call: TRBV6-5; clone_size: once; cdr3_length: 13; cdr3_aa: ASSYSGLAGYEQY
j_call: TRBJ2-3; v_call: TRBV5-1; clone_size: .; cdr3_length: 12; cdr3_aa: ASTTSSSTDTQY
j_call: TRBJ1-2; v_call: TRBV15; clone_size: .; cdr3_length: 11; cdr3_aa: ATRGRGLVGYT
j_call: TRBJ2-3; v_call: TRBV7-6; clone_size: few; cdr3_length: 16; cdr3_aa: ASSLGGWGSGSADTQY
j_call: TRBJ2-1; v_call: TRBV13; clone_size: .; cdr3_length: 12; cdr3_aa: ASSLMTSSNEQF
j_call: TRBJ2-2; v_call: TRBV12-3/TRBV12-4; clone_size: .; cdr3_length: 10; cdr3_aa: ASSAFGGELF
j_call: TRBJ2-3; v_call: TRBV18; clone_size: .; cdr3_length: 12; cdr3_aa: ASSPGQTTDTQY
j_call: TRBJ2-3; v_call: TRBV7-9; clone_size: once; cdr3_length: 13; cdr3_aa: ASSLGRAGVDTQY
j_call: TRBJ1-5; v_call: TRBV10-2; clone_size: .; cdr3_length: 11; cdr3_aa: ASSGDRDQPQH
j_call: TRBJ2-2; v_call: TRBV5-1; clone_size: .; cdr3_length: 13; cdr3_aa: ASSPRTGSTGELF
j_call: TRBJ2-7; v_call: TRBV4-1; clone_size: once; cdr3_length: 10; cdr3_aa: ASSQTGGEQY